Detailed here is one T cell receptor (beta chain). It lacks a known antigen. Base-call qualities are not available, and no considerably larger clone is one nucleotide away. Libraries were constructed by the immunoSEQ multiplex PCR assay. Per the authors' processing: During preprocessing, nonproductive sequences were removed, along with CDR3s that did not begin with C, did not end with F or W, or were shorter than 7 amino acids. Antigen-specific clonotypes were called with the MANAFEST web app on the basis of expansion relative to the reference and to other culture wells. A clone was considered positive if significant expansion relative to the reference culture was observed in 2 of 3 replicate wells at an FDR below 0.05. Positive clones also required significant expansion versus all other tandem wells and an odds ratio above 5. After three terminal residues were trimmed from each end, CDR3 homology was quantified as pairwise Levenshtein distance using the stringdist R package. TCRdb provides this immuneACCESS table in a form limited to in-frame rearrangements. Some clones are lacking; in checked studies, under half of them reflect an unresolved V gene, and why the rest are absent is not known. The D gene and trimming were derived from the DNA, and the V and J assignments and clone size from that table. A total of about 22,000 clones appear in this sample, 66% of them only once. The ten largest clones take up roughly 11% of the sample.

The data stem from a study of CD4 T cells in relation to SARS-CoV-2 and coronaviruses (dated by TCRdb to the early 2020s). Context from the whole study: The ViraFEST assay cultured PBMCs with antigen for 10 days, then sequenced TCR beta CDR3s to find antigen-specific clonal expansions. Samples from three pre-COVID donors and the naive versus memory experiments were sequenced with the Adaptive Biotechnologies TCR-sequencing kit; other data were Illumina-based. The study assessed, at the TCR clonotype level, memory CD4+ T cell crossreactivity between SARS-CoV-2 and common cold coronavirus spike proteins. Using patient-derived lymphoblastoid cell lines, the shared crossreactive spike epitopes were mapped to their HLA restriction. An HIV-1 Nef peptide pool or a no-peptide culture served as the negative reference condition. For other donors in the study, expansion assays were sequenced with a different, Illumina-based TCR-beta assay. Study-wide findings and limitations: Significantly weaker SARS-CoV-2-driven expansion was shown by crossreactive clones than by monoreactive clones, consistent with antigenic imprinting. Crossreactivity analysis was centred on spike protein, so crossreactivity against other viral proteins was not assessed. Memory CD4+ clonotypes crossrecognizing SARS-CoV-2 and at least one common cold coronavirus spike were found in approximately 60% of donors. Because no donor provided both pre-pandemic and post-infection samples, tracing the source of pre-existing responses was limited. The study was limited by small numbers of patients and tested TCRs.

CD4+ T cells from unexposed donors were collected before the COVID-19 pandemic (2011-2018). Following 10 days of culture, the EasySep CD4+ T cell isolation kit was used to isolate CD4+ T cells. As far as cell numbers permitted, CD4+ T cells from unexposed donors were tested for reactivity against SARS-CoV-2 S and N as well as four spike pools from common cold coronaviruses. Each well held 2 million to 2.5 million PBMCs cultured in IMDM containing roughly 5.2% human AB serum and around 10 IU/ml IL-2. Half of the culture medium was replaced with fresh IL-2-containing medium on days 3 and 7. In general, every peptide culture condition was set up in three replicate wells. The leukapheresis product for the unexposed donors was obtained through commercial purchase. Ficoll-Paque PLUS gradient centrifugation was used to isolate PBMCs from either whole blood or leukapheresis product. PBMCs were either cryopreserved at -140°C or used fresh in the expansion assay. The QIAamp Micro DNA Kit was used to extract genomic DNA from the CD4+ T cells.

Including the terminal cysteine and phenylalanine, the CDR3 comprises 11 residues. Only the CDR3 DNA is retained, 33 bases long and in frame from the first base. V is clipped by 6 bases and J by 6 bases, and the sequence between their germline boundaries is 9 bases long. The germline V gene (reference sequence) sets CDR1 to WNHNN and CDR2 to SYGVQD. Here the chain combines TRBV10-1 and TRBJ2-7; the D gene is not confidently resolved. Material: CD4+ T cells from PBMCs, cultured in vitro. The sequence came from a human donor in good health. The DNA reads as follows: TGCGCCAGCAGCAACTGGGGCGAGCAGTACTTC. Protein translation: CASSNWGEQYF.